This TCR beta chain was captured in a study of blood T cell repertoires in COVID-19. Assay used: immunoSEQ multiplex PCR; TCRdb lists only in-frame clones, some missing. The sample records 150,000 to 200,000 clones, roughly four fifths being singletons. Between the trimmed V and J ends, which lost 6 bases and 8 bases, there was a span of 16 bases. CDR3 length: 13 amino acids. The V gene's germline CDR1 is SGHAT and CDR2 FQNNGV. This chain uses TRBV11-2 with TRBJ1-1, with D possibly being TRBD1 (6 bases). The TCR sequence derives from a middle-aged man who had recovered from COVID-19. Sequencing was done on a sample of PBMCs or T cells enriched from blood (not recorded which). DNA for the CDR3: TGTGCCAGCAGTGCTACCGGGACACCCGAAGCTTTCTTT. Amino acids: CASSATGTPEAFF.